This T cell receptor (beta chain) appears in the sequencing data of a study of metastatic and nonmetastatic thyroid tumors. A remark on this clone: The junction departs from the called germline gene at one end, perhaps through a read error. The same CDR3 can be traced to other DNA sequences in this sample.

CDR1 is SGHDN and CDR2 is FVKESK in the germline V gene. The CDR3 is made up of 13 amino acids. All patients reached thyroid surgery having received no treatment beforehand. MiXCR was used by TCRdb to re-call the PCR reads. The data show 40,000 or so clones, with more than 25% seen just once and 9.6% held by the top ten. The rearrangement uses TRBV14 and TRBJ1-2; D not certain. Specimen: blood. The origin of this receptor is a female donor with papillary thyroid cancer or a benign thyroid nodule (not recorded which). Some clones in this sample may be carry-over from other donors' samples. CDR3 sequence reads: CASSQLTLYGYTF. The CDR3 DNA reads TGTGCCAGCAGCCAACTCACACTTTATGGATACACCTTC.